This is a list of T cell receptor beta chains from one sample in a study of cytomegalovirus exposure and HLA in healthy donors. Here immunoSEQ multiplex PCR was the method, and the copy in TCRdb shows in-frame clones only, minus some. This table has under 200,000 clones, about three quarters appearing once. The specimen was PBMCs. The receptors here all came from a woman aged 30 to 39 in good health and CMV-seronegative. Each CDR3 is given with its conserved first and last residue. The D gene is left open where the match is weak. Not all rows give a size; the values are once, few, many and, for expanded clones, a class.

>.|TRBD1|TRBV18|TRBJ1-5
CASSPGQEGPNQPQHF
TGTGCCAGCTCACCGGGACAGGAAGGCCCCAATCAGCCCCAGCATTTT
>.|.|TRBV9|TRBJ2-3
CASSVAGRGGTQYF
TGTGCCAGCAGCGTAGCAGGACGAGGGGGTACGCAGTATTTT
>.|.|TRBV5-4|TRBJ2-2
CASHPLAANTGELFF
TGTGCCAGCCACCCCCTGGCCGCGAACACCGGGGAGCTGTTTTTT
>.|TRBD1|TRBV7-6|TRBJ2-5
CASSFSPIQGVETQYF
TGTGCCAGCAGCTTCTCCCCAATACAGGGGGTGGAGACCCAGTACTTC
>once|.|TRBV28|TRBJ1-5
CASSLSPVQPQHF
TGTGCCAGCAGTTTATCCCCCGTTCAGCCCCAGCATTTT
>.|.|TRBV6-5|TRBJ1-5
CASSYSGGVSQPQHF
TGTGCCAGCAGTTACTCAGGGGGAGTGAGTCAGCCCCAGCATTTT
>.|TRBD1|TRBV7-8|TRBJ1-6
CASSEWTGEGGSPLHF
TGTGCCAGCAGCGAGTGGACAGGGGAAGGGGGTTCACCCCTCCACTTT
>few|TRBD1|TRBV7-8|TRBJ2-1
CASSRRQGLNEQFF
TGTGCCAGCAGCCGAAGACAGGGCCTCAATGAGCAGTTCTTC
>.|TRBD1|TRBV2|TRBJ1-5
CASSPRDREFNQPQHF
TGTGCCAGCAGTCCTCGCGACAGGGAGTTCAATCAGCCCCAGCATTTT
>few|.|TRBV21-1|TRBJ1-2
CASSKGDRANYGYTF
TGTGCCAGCAGCAAAGGGGACAGAGCTAACTATGGCTACACCTTC
>.|.|TRBV5-1|TRBJ2-2
CASSPGRGRSSTGELFF
TGCGCCAGCAGCCCAGGGCGGGGTCGATCTTCTACCGGGGAGCTGTTTTTT
>.|TRBD1|TRBV11-1|TRBJ1-1
CASSPRDRDTEAFF
TGTGCCAGCAGCCCGAGGGACAGGGACACTGAAGCTTTCTTT
>.|TRBD1|TRBV5-5|TRBJ2-3
CASNPGQMTDTQYF
TGTGCCAGCAACCCGGGACAGATGACAGATACGCAGTATTTT
>few|TRBD2|TRBV7-6|TRBJ2-1
CASSSIRQAGGPTNEQFF
TGTGCCAGCAGCTCGATCAGACAAGCGGGGGGGCCGACGAATGAGCAGTTCTTC
>.|.|TRBV30|TRBJ2-2
CAWNRLANTGELFF
TGTGCCTGGAACCGCCTGGCAAACACCGGGGAGCTGTTTTTT
>.|.|TRBV5-6|TRBJ1-6
CASSLAPGLSSPLHF
TGTGCCAGCAGCTTGGCTCCAGGCCTATCTTCACCCCTCCACTTT